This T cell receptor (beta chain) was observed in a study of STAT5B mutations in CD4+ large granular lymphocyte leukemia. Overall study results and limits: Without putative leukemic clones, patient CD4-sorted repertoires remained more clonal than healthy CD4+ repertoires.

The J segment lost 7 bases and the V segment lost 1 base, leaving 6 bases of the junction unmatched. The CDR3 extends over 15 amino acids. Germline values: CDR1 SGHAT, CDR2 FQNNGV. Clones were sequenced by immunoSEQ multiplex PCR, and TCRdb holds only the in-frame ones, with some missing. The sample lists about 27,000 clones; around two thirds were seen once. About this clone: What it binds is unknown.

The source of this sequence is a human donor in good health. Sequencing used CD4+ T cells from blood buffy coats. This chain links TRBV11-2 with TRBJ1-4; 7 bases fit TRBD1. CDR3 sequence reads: CASSLVTGAAEKLFF. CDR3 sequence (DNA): TGTGCCAGCAGCTTAGTAACAGGGGCTGCTGAAAAACTGTTTTTT.